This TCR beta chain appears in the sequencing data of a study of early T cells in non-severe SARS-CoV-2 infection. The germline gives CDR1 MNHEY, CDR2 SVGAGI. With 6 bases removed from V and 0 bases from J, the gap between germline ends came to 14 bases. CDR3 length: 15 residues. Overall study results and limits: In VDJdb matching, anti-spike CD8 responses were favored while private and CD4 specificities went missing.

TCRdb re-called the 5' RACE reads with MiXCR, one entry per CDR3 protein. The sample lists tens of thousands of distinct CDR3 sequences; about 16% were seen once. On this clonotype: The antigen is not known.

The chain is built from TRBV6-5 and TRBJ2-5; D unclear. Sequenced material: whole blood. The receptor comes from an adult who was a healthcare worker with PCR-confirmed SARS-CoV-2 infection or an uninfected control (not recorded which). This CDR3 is CASSQYSRDQETQYF. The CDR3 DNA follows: TGTGCCAGCAGCCAGTACAGCCGGGACCAAGAGACCCAGTACTTC.